What follows describes a single T cell receptor (beta chain). The target of this receptor is not known. The record has no base qualities; no much larger clone is one base away. The CDR1 and CDR2 encoded by the germline V gene (reference sequence) are MNHEY and SMNVEV. A distance of 11 bases separates the germline ends of V and J, which lose 7 bases and 8 bases respectively. There are 12 amino acids in the CDR3, from cysteine to phenylalanine inclusive. The CDR3 DNA has 36 bases and is translated from base 1. This sample was taken from a study of shared T cell receptors in the human thymus (dated by TCRdb to the early 2020s). With respect to the entire study: The study examined how the human thymus generates shared, self-reactive T-cell receptor alpha chains.

The library was prepared using the immunoSEQ multiplex PCR assay. In TCRdb, the immuneACCESS table is reduced to in-frame sequences with V and J assigned. These tables do not hold every clone; where another copy was compared, an unresolved V gene accounts for under half, and the others remain unexplained. For this sample the table gives around 65,000 clones, of which 90% to 95% were detected only once. Roughly 0.033% of the sample lies in the top ten. Rearrangement joined TRBV27 to TRBJ1-4; the D gene assignment is ambiguous. Sequencing input: thymocytes. This clonotype originated in a human donor. The sequenced DNA is TGTGCCAGCACCTGGGTGGGGGAAAAACTGTTTTTT. The encoded protein is CASTWVGEKLFF.